The 30 T cell receptor beta chains reported below all come from one sample, sequenced in a study of HIV-infected children after antiretroviral therapy interruption. The treatment here: PENTA 11 planned treatment interruption arm or continuous ART arm. A 3' RACE protocol on RNA, with unique molecular identifiers, produced the TCR library. Via MiXCR, TCRdb re-called the 3' RACE reads, giving one row per CDR3 protein. The sample holds around 41,000 distinct CDR3 sequences; over 6% are singletons and the top ten take approximately 0.97%. The sample was CD45RA+ CD4+ T cells from PBMCs, pooled from several time points, taken from a donor given antiretroviral therapy, either interrupted or continuous. Subset meaning: naive CD4+ CD45RA+ CD45RO- T cells. These receptors came from a pool of human donors with HIV.

This clonotype was seen ten or more times. This sequence joins TRBV5-4 and TRBJ2-1; 14 nucleotides match TRBD2. In germline, CDR1 is SGHNT, CDR2 YYREEE (reference sequence). CDR3 length: 15 residues. V lost 1 base to trimming and J lost 9 bases; unmatched junction nucleotides: 3. The CDR3, as DNA: TGTGCCAGCAGCTTGCAGACTAGCGGGGGGGTTGAGCAGTTCTTC. Translated: CASSLQTSGGVEQFF.

This clonotype was seen a few times. This chain links TRBV30 with TRBJ2-1; 7 bases are shared with TRBD1. This CDR3 has 14 residues. Germline V gives CDR1 GTSNPN, CDR2 SVGIG (reference sequence). Trimming at V came to 3 bases and at J to 9 bases, leaving 11 bases not matched to a gene. The CDR3 loop reads CAWSNRGNYAEQFF. CDR3 DNA: TGTGCCTGGAGCAACAGGGGTAACTATGCTGAGCAGTTCTTC.

This clonotype has at least ten counts. The chain links TRBV6-2 or TRBV6-3 to TRBJ2-5; D gene uncertain. From germline, CDR1 is MNHEY and CDR2 SVGEGT. There are 13 residues in the CDR3. Trimming took 0 bases from V and 1 from J, leaving 3 bases between them. CDR3: CASSYSSQETQYF. DNA of the CDR3: TGTGCCAGCAGTTACTCGTCCCAAGAGACCCAGTACTTC.

This chain connects TRBV2 to TRBJ2-5; 11 nucleotides line up with TRBD2. The J segment lost 6 bases and the V segment lost 4 bases, leaving 7 bases of the junction unmatched. This CDR3 contains 15 residues. Germline lookup yields CDR1 SNHLY and CDR2 FYNNEI. The CDR3 sequence: CASSGSSGGMKTQYF. CDR3 nucleotides: TGTGCCAGCAGTGGGTCTAGCGGGGGGATGAAGACCCAGTACTTC.

There are a few counts of this clonotype. This sequence joins TRBV20-1 and TRBJ2-1; a weak D match, TRBD2 (5 bases). The V gene lost 3 bases and the J gene lost 3 bases, with 12 bases spanning the gap. Germline lookup yields CDR1 DFQATT and CDR2 SNEGSKA (reference sequence). The CDR3 spans 14 residues. The CDR3 spells CSARGSQNYNEQFF. The DNA of the CDR3 is TGCAGTGCTAGGGGGAGTCAAAACTACAATGAGCAGTTCTTC.

This clonotype was observed many times. The chain joins TRBV23-1 to TRBJ2-1, with D perhaps TRBD1 (5 bases). TRBV23-1 is noted as an ORF with a role that remains uncertain. The CDR3 sequence is 13 residues long. Trimming cost V 11 bases and J 6 bases, with 17 bases left between them. The DNA of the CDR3 is TGCGCCCCCTCCTCCCAGGGAAGCAATGAGCAGTTCTTC. It specifies CAPSSQGSNEQFF.

This clonotype was recorded many times. The genes are TRBV28 and TRBJ1-1, with 7 bases that match TRBD1. CDR1 MDHEN and CDR2 SYDVKM come from the germline V gene. The junction had 8 bases not matched to a gene; V was cut back by 3 bases and J by 4 bases. The CDR3 spans 15 residues. CDR3 sequence: CASSFGGGAGTEAFF. CDR3 coding DNA: TGTGCCAGCAGTTTTGGAGGGGGCGCGGGCACTGAAGCTTTCTTT.

This clonotype has just a few counts. V is TRBV4-3 and J is TRBJ2-3; D assignment may be TRBD1 or TRBD2 (5 bases each). Trimming cost V 0 bases and J 2 bases, with 12 bases left between them. Germline CDR1 and CDR2: LGHNA and YSLEER. The CDR3 length is 16 residues. CDR3 loop: CASSQDRGYSTDTQYF. In DNA form, the CDR3 reads TGCGCCAGCAGCCAAGATCGGGGCTACTCCACAGATACGCAGTATTTT.

Relative to its sample, this clonotype is medium-sized. The chain carries TRBV30 and TRBJ2-1; tentatively, D is TRBD2 (5 bases). CDR3 length equals 14 residues. Trimming cost V 2 bases and J 9 bases, with 17 bases left between them. CDR1 and CDR2 from the germline V gene are GTSNPN and SVGIG (reference sequence). This chain's CDR3 is CAWSLWENYAEQFF. CDR3 in DNA: TGTGCCTGGAGTCTTTGGGAGAACTATGCTGAGCAGTTCTTC.

This clonotype was recorded at least ten times. V usage is TRBV10-2 and J usage is TRBJ2-6; D might be TRBD1 (5 bases). This CDR3 has 19 residues. Trimming cost V 2 bases and J 4 bases, with 21 bases left between them. CDR1 is WSHSY and CDR2 is SAAADI in the germline V gene. The CDR3 loop is CASSEGRRRGNQGANVLTF. The CDR3, as DNA: TGCGCCAGCAGTGAGGGTCGGAGAAGGGGAAATCAGGGGGCCAACGTCCTGACTTTC.

There are many counts of this clonotype. The chain couples TRBV7-2 to TRBJ2-7; no clear D. V was clipped by 3 bases and J by 4 bases, with 16 bases between them. Germline V CDR1 and CDR2: SGHTA, FQGNSA. CDR3 size: 15 residues. The DNA of the CDR3 is TGTGCCAGCAGCTTTCCGGCTTACATGGGGTACGAGCAGTACTTC. It yields the protein CASSFPAYMGYEQYF.

This clonotype was observed at least ten times. For the CDR3, the DNA is TGTGCCAGCAGCTCTAAGACGGGAGTCGCGTGGAACACCGGGGAGCTGTTTTTT. It is translated as CASSSKTGVAWNTGELFF. The V gene is TRBV7-2, the J gene TRBJ2-2; possibly TRBD2 for D (6 bases). The CDR3 covers 18 residues. The germline V gene encodes CDR1 SGHTA and CDR2 FQGNSA. With 4 bases removed from V and 1 base from J, the gap between germline ends came to 19 bases.

This clonotype was seen at least ten times. The genes are TRBV7-9 and TRBJ2-2; no firm D call. With 6 bases removed from V and 4 bases from J, the gap between germline ends came to 6 bases. The CDR3 spans 12 residues. The germline CDR1 and CDR2 sequences are SEHNR and FQNEAQ (reference sequence). CDR3 bases: TGTGCCAGCAGAACTACCACCGGGGAGCTGTTTTTT. As protein: CASRTTTGELFF. Full variable domain (missing parts from reference TRBV7-9 and TRBJ2-2): DTGVSQNPRHKITKRGQNVTFRCDPISEHNRLYWYRQTLGQGPEFLTYFQNEAQLEKSRLLSDRFSAERPKGSFSTLEIQRTEQGDSAMYLCASRTTTGELFFGEGSRLTVL.

V is TRBV7-8 and J is TRBJ2-7; D is unclear. In germline, CDR1 is SGHVS, CDR2 FQNEAQ. V lost 5 bases and J lost 3, with 11 bases in between. This CDR3 contains 13 residues. The CDR3 here is CASSIRPVYEQYF. The CDR3 nucleotides are TGTGCCAGCAGCATCCGCCCTGTCTACGAGCAGTACTTC.

This clonotype was found many times. The chain has TRBV6-5 and TRBJ1-1; the D is unclear. Germline assignment: CDR1 MNHEY and CDR2 SVGAGI. The CDR3 loop spans 13 amino acids. Trimming took off 4 bases at V and 7 bases at J, with 13 bases between the two ends. In DNA form, the CDR3 reads TGTGCCAGCAGTTCCCCCAGGAGAGGTGAAGCTTTCTTT. Protein product: CASSSPRRGEAFF.

This clonotype was found many times. This chain uses TRBV18 with TRBJ1-2; maybe TRBD1 (6 bases). V lost 0 bases, J lost 4 bases, and 9 bases lay in between. The germline gives CDR1 KGHSH, CDR2 LQKENI. This CDR3 has 14 amino acids. In nucleotides, the CDR3 is TGTGCCAGCTCACCACCCGGACAGCTCTATGGCTACACCTTC. Translation: CASSPPGQLYGYTF.

This clonotype was counted many times. The V call is TRBV29-1, the J call TRBJ2-5, with a tentative D call TRBD1 (5 bases). This CDR3 is built from 12 residues. V shed 7 bases and J shed 2 bases, with 11 bases lying between them. Per the germline V gene, CDR1 is SQVTM and CDR2 is ANQGSEA. CDR3 in DNA: TGCAGCGCGGACATTCCGCAAGAGACCCAGTACTTC. Its protein product is CSADIPQETQYF.

This clonotype appeared many times. The chain recombines TRBV12-3 or TRBV12-4 with TRBJ1-5; D call uncertain. V dropped 7 bases and J dropped 4 bases, with 8 bases sitting between them. The CDR3 contains 12 residues. Written as DNA, the CDR3 is TGTGCCAGCAAAAGGATAAATCAGCCCCAGCATTTT. Protein product: CASKRINQPQHF.

There are many counts of this clonotype. The V gene is TRBV7-2, the J gene TRBJ2-5, with 8 bases fitting TRBD1. Germline CDR1 reads SGHTA; CDR2 reads FQGNSA. The CDR3 extends over 13 amino acids. Trimming took 3 bases from V and 4 from J; bases not matched to a gene: 1. In nucleotides, the CDR3 is TGTGCCAGCAGCTTCGACAGGGGAGAGACCCAGTACTTC. Its protein product is CASSFDRGETQYF.

This clonotype was recorded a few times. Compared with germline, one end of the junction differs, possibly owing to a read error. The chain couples TRBV23-1 to TRBJ2-4, with no clear D. TRBV23-1 is an ORF, and what it does is uncertain. The CDR3 is 12 residues long. CDR3 sequence: CASSLPENTLYF. The CDR3 DNA follows: TGTGCCAGCAGTCTGCCAGAAAACACCTTGTACTTT.

This clonotype has ten or more counts. This chain uses TRBV6-6 with TRBJ1-2, with TRBD1 matching over 7 bases. The germline gives CDR1 MNHNY, CDR2 SVGAGI (reference sequence). V lost 5 bases, J lost 10 bases, and 13 bases stayed unmatched. The CDR3 is 14 residues long. The CDR3 DNA sequence: TGTGCCAGCAGTGCGCCGGGACAGAACTCCGACTACACCTTC. It encodes CASSAPGQNSDYTF.

This clonotype was detected many times. The chain combines TRBV7-8 with TRBJ2-1, with TRBD2 matching 15 bases. CDR1 is SGHVS and CDR2 is FQNEAQ in the germline V gene. CDR3 length equals 15 residues. V trimming: 5 bases; J trimming: 9 bases; junction bases outside the gene matches: 5. CDR3 residues: CASSPGLAGGAEQFF. CDR3 in DNA: TGTGCCAGCAGCCCGGGACTAGCGGGGGGTGCTGAGCAGTTCTTC.

This clonotype has a count of ten or more. The chain combines TRBV18 with TRBJ1-1; the D is unclear. Germline V CDR1 and CDR2: KGHSH, LQKENI. The CDR3 runs 13 residues. With 4 bases removed from V and 1 base from J, the gap between germline ends came to 7 bases. In nucleotides, the CDR3 is TGTGCCAGCTCACGAACCGAGAACACTGAAGCTTTCTTT. This encodes CASSRTENTEAFF.

This clonotype has ten or more counts. The rearrangement uses TRBV12-3 or TRBV12-4 and TRBJ1-3; D possibly corresponds to TRBD1 (6 bases). The CDR3 has 15 amino acids. V dropped 6 bases and J dropped 0 bases, with 12 bases sitting between them. The CDR3 nucleotides read TGTGCCAGCAGACGAATGGACAGCTCTGGAAACACCATATATTTT. Translation: CASRRMDSSGNTIYF.

The sample holds many counts of this clonotype. This chain uses TRBV11-2 with TRBJ2-5; D gene ambiguous. This CDR3 contains 13 residues. Germline CDR1 reads SGHAT; CDR2 reads FQNNGV. The V gene lost 1 base and the J gene lost 4 bases, with 7 bases spanning the gap. The DNA of the CDR3 is TGTGCCAGCAGCTTAGGCCTTATAGAGACCCAGTACTTC. It encodes CASSLGLIETQYF.

This clonotype was counted only a few times. V and J are TRBV11-2 and TRBJ1-4; D ambiguous. The CDR3 totals 15 residues. Germline values: CDR1 SGHAT, CDR2 FQNNGV. Trimming took 5 bases from V and 3 from J, leaving 13 bases between them. The CDR3 DNA is TGTGCCAGCAGCCCCTGGGCAGGACCTAATGAAAAACTGTTTTTT. Its translation is CASSPWAGPNEKLFF.

The gene calls are TRBV11-2 and TRBJ2-1, with 12 bases aligning to TRBD2. CDR1 and CDR2 from the germline V gene are SGHAT and FQNNGV. With 4 bases clipped from V and 5 bases from J, the junction kept 6 bases outside the gene matches. CDR3 length: 16 amino acids. CDR3 coding DNA: TGTGCCAGCAGCTCTCGACTAGCGGGGGACCACAATGAGCAGTTCTTC. It yields the protein CASSSRLAGDHNEQFF.

This clonotype was seen more than once but under ten times. The rearrangement joins TRBV28 to TRBJ2-7; tentative D call: TRBD2 (5 bases). Germline V lookup: CDR1 MDHEN, CDR2 SYDVKM. The CDR3 sequence is 12 residues long. The ends were cut back, 3 bases at V and 9 bases at J, with 12 bases in the middle. For the CDR3, the DNA is TGTGCCAGCAGTTTTGGAGAGAGGGTGCAGTACTTC. Its translation: CASSFGERVQYF.

The rearrangement links TRBV6-1 to TRBJ2-1; D may be TRBD2 (6 bases). Trimming shortened V by 6 bases and J by 4 bases, and 16 bases separated the two germline ends. The germline CDR1 and CDR2 sequences are MNHNS and SASEGT. This CDR3 is 15 amino acids long. The CDR3 sequence: CASRNGRGTYNEQFF. In DNA form, the CDR3 reads TGTGCCAGCAGAAACGGCCGCGGGACTTACAATGAGCAGTTCTTC.

At least ten counts were recorded for this clonotype. The chain is built from TRBV7-3 and TRBJ2-3; D gene uncertain. Between the trimmed V and J ends, which lost 5 bases and 6 bases, there was a span of 18 bases. Germline CDR1 reads SGHTA; CDR2 reads FQGTGA. This CDR3 region has 15 residues. The CDR3 loop is CASSLTPPLDDTQYF. The CDR3 bases are TGTGCCAGCAGCCTTACTCCCCCCCTAGACGATACGCAGTATTTT.